The clone carrying this TCR beta chain was detected a few times. The antigen is unknown. The sample comes from a study of blood T cells in healthy people across ages. Together with a sample-barcoded 5' primer, a J-beta primer mix was included in a second PCR lasting about 6 to 11 cycles. Unique molecular identifiers of 12 random nucleotides labeled each cDNA. TCRdb itself ran the 5' RACE reads through MiXCR, one entry per CDR3 protein. The repertoire holds about 780,000 distinct CDR3 sequences, with about half as singletons. Roughly 10 milliliters was the volume of peripheral blood drawn from each donor. Whole-study findings and limits: Donors of long life had a larger count of naive CD4+ cells and greater diversity than aged donors.

The specimen sequenced was blood. The TCR sequence derives from an elderly man in good health.

CDR3: CASSPQGARGADTQYF. As DNA, the CDR3 is TGTGCCAGCAGCCCCCAGGGGGCGCGAGGGGCAGATACGCAGTATTTT. This sequence joins TRBV7-9 and TRBJ2-3; TRBD1 matches 8 bases. The CDR3 spans 16 residues. Germline V gene data show CDR1 as SEHNR and CDR2 as FQNEAQ (reference sequence). V was pared by 5 bases and J by 4 bases, with 11 bases of the junction left unmatched. The entire variable domain, with the rest obtained from reference TRBV7-9 and TRBJ2-3, is as follows: DTGVSQNPRHKITKRGQNVTFRCDPISEHNRLYWYRQTLGQGPEFLTYFQNEAQLEKSRLLSDRFSAERPKGSFSTLEIQRTEQGDSAMYLCASSPQGARGADTQYFGPGTRLTVL.